The T cell receptor (beta chain) under discussion was sequenced for a study of T-cell memory formation after mild COVID-19. General study points: Day 15 to 85 contracting clones showed balanced CD4/CD8; day 15 to 37 expanders favored CD4+.

This clonotype was detected only a few times. Its antigen is unknown. 5'RACE with constant-segment primers built TCRalpha and TCRbeta cDNA libraries with UMIs. TCRdb passed the 5' RACE reads through MiXCR, listing each CDR3 protein once. The profile shows hundreds of thousands of distinct CDR3 sequences, roughly 21% of them singletons. The CDR3 length is 15 residues. The V end lost 4 bases, the J end lost 6 bases, and 13 bases lay between the germline ends. Germline V lookup: CDR1 SEHNR, CDR2 FQNEAQ (reference sequence). Sequences were obtained from PBMCs or a T cell subset sorted from them (not recorded which). This TCR was recovered from an adult woman who had mild COVID-19 (a few samples of this study predate the infection). Cell type and time point are not known. This sequence joins TRBV7-9 and TRBJ1-6, with TRBD1 as a possible D gene (6 bases). CDR3 DNA: TGTGCCAGCAGCTCCGAGGGGGACGGTAATTCACCCCTCCACTTT. Translated: CASSSEGDGNSPLHF.